The rows below give T cell receptor beta chains drawn from one sample of a study of blood T cells in healthy people across ages. MiXCR was run by TCRdb on the 5' RACE reads, yielding one entry per CDR3 protein. This repertoire shows a few hundred thousand distinct CDR3 sequences, roughly a quarter found once; its top ten account for less than 20%. The specimen sequenced was blood. These receptors originate from a woman in her seventies in good health. Each CDR3 is given with its conserved first and last residue. D genes are given only for firm matches. Size tells how often a clone was seen (once, few, many) or the class of an expanded clone, and some rows leave it out.

size: few
D: .
V: TRBV21-1
J: TRBJ1-3
CDR3: CASSKGPGRCSGNTIYF
DNA: TGTGCCAGCAGCAAAGGTCCAGGGAGATGCTCTGGAAACACCATATATTTT

size: .
D: .
V: TRBV11-3
J: TRBJ1-1
CDR3: CASSPPGFEAFF
DNA: TGTGCCAGCAGCCCGCCGGGGTTTGAAGCTTTCTTT

size: .
D: .
V: TRBV12-3/TRBV12-4
J: TRBJ1-5
CDR3: CASSTQDRFFSNQPQHF
DNA: TGTGCCAGCAGTACACAGGACAGATTTTTTAGCAATCAGCCCCAGCATTTT

size: many
D: .
V: TRBV18
J: TRBJ1-2
CDR3: CASSPNGLRYGYTF
DNA: TGTGCCAGCTCACCGAACGGGCTTCGCTATGGCTACACCTTC

size: few
D: .
V: TRBV30
J: TRBJ1-4
CDR3: CAWSLRSEKLFF
DNA: TGTGCCTGGAGCCTCCGCAGCGAAAAACTGTTTTTT

size: .
D: .
V: TRBV20-1
J: TRBJ2-7
CDR3: CSARPANPYEQYF
DNA: TGCAGTGCTAGGCCAGCCAACCCCTACGAGCAGTACTTC

size: .
D: TRBD1
V: TRBV7-2
J: TRBJ2-6
CDR3: CASSFTTGGNVLTF
DNA: TGTGCCAGCAGCTTCACGACAGGGGGCAACGTCCTGACTTTC

size: few
D: .
V: TRBV7-9
J: TRBJ2-7
CDR3: CASSFSQGGYEQYF
DNA: TGTGCCAGCAGCTTCTCCCAGGGGGGCTACGAGCAGTACTTC

size: .
D: .
V: TRBV2
J: TRBJ2-7
CDR3: CASRPRSEGWEQYF
DNA: TGTGCCAGCAGGCCTAGAAGTGAAGGCTGGGAGCAGTACTTC

size: .
D: .
V: TRBV7-9
J: TRBJ1-1
CDR3: CASTLEPGPAFF
DNA: TGTGCCAGCACCTTGGAGCCGGGGCCAGCTTTCTTT

size: few
D: TRBD2
V: TRBV7-6
J: TRBJ2-1
CDR3: CASSLVGGVLYNEQFF
DNA: TGTGCCAGCAGCTTAGTCGGGGGGGTACTTTACAATGAGCAGTTCTTC

size: .
D: .
V: TRBV6-2/TRBV6-3
J: TRBJ2-5
CDR3: CASSSTRLEGVWETQYF
DNA: TGTGCCAGCAGTTCCACCCGACTGGAAGGAGTATGGGAGACCCAGTACTTC

size: .
D: TRBD1
V: TRBV20-1
J: TRBJ1-4
CDR3: CSARRGTGVGTNEKLFF
DNA: TGCAGTGCTAGACGTGGGACAGGGGTTGGAACTAATGAAAAACTGTTTTTT

size: .
D: TRBD1
V: TRBV20-1
J: TRBJ2-2
CDR3: CSAKAGGSGELFF
DNA: TGCAGTGCTAAAGCAGGGGGCAGCGGGGAGCTGTTTTTT

size: few
D: .
V: TRBV19
J: TRBJ1-2
CDR3: CASRTTGGAYYGYTF
DNA: TGTGCCAGTAGAACTACAGGAGGTGCCTACTATGGCTACACCTTC

size: few
D: .
V: TRBV20-1
J: TRBJ1-2
CDR3: CRPLETGAPYGYTF
DNA: TGCAGGCCGCTTGAGACAGGAGCCCCTTATGGCTACACCTTC

size: .
D: .
V: TRBV6-6
J: TRBJ1-2
CDR3: CASRSPVGGHDYGYTF
DNA: TGTGCCAGCAGATCTCCCGTCGGGGGGCACGACTATGGCTACACCTTC

size: once
D: TRBD2
V: TRBV7-3
J: TRBJ2-2
CDR3: CASSLTSASGGRTGELFF
DNA: TGTGCCAGCAGCTTAACGTCGGCTAGCGGGGGACGGACCGGAGAGCTGTTTTTT

size: few
D: .
V: TRBV5-1
J: TRBJ2-3
CDR3: CASSLVAALPPSDTQYF
DNA: TGCGCCAGCAGCTTGGTAGCTGCACTCCCACCCTCAGATACGCAGTATTTT

size: many
D: TRBD2
V: TRBV29-1
J: TRBJ2-1
CDR3: CSVVSASGVTYSYNEQFF
DNA: TGCAGCGTTGTTTCGGCTAGCGGGGTAACCTATTCCTACAATGAGCAGTTCTTC

size: .
D: .
V: TRBV5-8
J: TRBJ2-2
CDR3: CASSPFRPANTGELFF
DNA: TGTGCCAGCAGCCCTTTCCGGCCCGCGAACACCGGGGAGCTGTTTTTT

size: few
D: TRBD1
V: TRBV29-1
J: TRBJ1-2
CDR3: CSAKGQPSYGYTF
DNA: TGCAGCGCGAAGGGACAGCCTAGCTATGGCTACACCTTC

size: once
D: .
V: TRBV19
J: TRBJ2-1
CDR3: CASNPGSSSYNEQFF
DNA: TGTGCCAGTAACCCGGGGAGCTCAAGCTACAATGAGCAGTTCTTC

size: .
D: .
V: TRBV7-9
J: TRBJ2-1
CDR3: CASSPAVAQFF
DNA: TGTGCCAGCAGCCCCGCGGTGGCGCAGTTCTTC

size: .
D: .
V: TRBV7-9
J: TRBJ2-3
CDR3: CASSPPLVTDTQYF
DNA: TGTGCCAGCAGCCCCCCGCTGGTCACAGATACGCAGTATTTT

size: .
D: .
V: TRBV15
J: TRBJ1-3
CDR3: CATSRARGGFNTIYF
DNA: TGTGCCACCAGCAGAGCTCGAGGGGGGTTTAACACCATATATTTT

size: few
D: .
V: TRBV7-3
J: TRBJ2-1
CDR3: CASSPNIPTGYNEQFF
DNA: TGTGCCAGCAGCCCGAATATACCGACTGGCTACAATGAGCAGTTCTTC

size: .
D: .
V: TRBV24-1
J: TRBJ2-1
CDR3: CATSGPPGYNEQFF
DNA: TGTGCCACCAGTGGACCCCCAGGATACAATGAGCAGTTCTTC

size: .
D: .
V: TRBV7-3
J: TRBJ2-3
CDR3: CASSSAISSRDTQYF
DNA: TGTGCCAGCAGCTCGGCAATCTCATCCCGAGATACGCAGTATTTT

size: .
D: .
V: TRBV6-2/TRBV6-3
J: TRBJ1-1
CDR3: CASSVPGQEAFF
DNA: TGTGCCAGCAGTGTCCCGGGACAAGAAGCTTTCTTT

size: .
D: .
V: TRBV20-1
J: TRBJ2-1
CDR3: CSASWRGGEQFF
DNA: TGCAGTGCTAGTTGGCGGGGCGGGGAGCAGTTCTTC

size: .
D: TRBD2
V: TRBV7-2
J: TRBJ2-3
CDR3: CASSRWTSGTIADTQYF
DNA: TGTGCCAGCAGCCGATGGACTAGCGGGACCATAGCAGATACGCAGTATTTT

size: few
D: .
V: TRBV6-1
J: TRBJ2-5
CDR3: CAISPGGGETQYF
DNA: TGTGCCATAAGCCCAGGGGGAGGAGAGACCCAGTACTTC

size: .
D: .
V: TRBV27
J: TRBJ2-7
CDR3: CASSLKEGAAYEQYF
DNA: TGTGCCAGCAGTTTAAAGGAGGGGGCCGCCTACGAGCAGTACTTC